This TCR beta chain was observed in a study of cytomegalovirus exposure and HLA in healthy donors. General study results and limits: Sequencing depth across donors, presence/absence analyses assumed, was roughly uniform.

Concerning this clone itself: What it recognizes is unknown.

In the PCR, 60 Vbeta and 13 Jbeta primers were used. Clones were sequenced by immunoSEQ multiplex PCR, and TCRdb holds only the in-frame ones, with some missing. Of approximately 150,000 clones in the sample, roughly 80% were seen once. V gave up 5 bases and J gave up 5 bases, with 15 bases separating them. Germline V gene data show CDR1 as SGHTA and CDR2 as FQGNSA. The CDR3 is 14 residues long. This clonotype was obtained from a man aged 40-49 years in good health and CMV-seronegative. Source material: PBMCs. The chain uses TRBV7-2 and TRBJ2-5; D is possibly TRBD1 (6 bases). In DNA form, the CDR3 reads TGTGCCAGCAGCAATACAGGGTTTAGCGAGACCCAGTACTTC. As protein: CASSNTGFSETQYF.